This TCR beta chain was recorded in a study of cytomegalovirus exposure and HLA in healthy donors. The overall study: Within the Caucasian-associated ancestry cluster were 81% of the roughly 360 genotyped donors.

Germline CDR1 is MNHEY and CDR2 is SVGAGI. V was trimmed by 5 bases and J by 4 bases, leaving 6 bases between them. The CDR3 has 12 residues. Primers for the PCR totalled 60 Vbeta and 13 Jbeta. Clones were read by immunoSEQ multiplex PCR, and TCRdb kept only the in-frame ones, dropping some. Its table records 55,000 to 85,000 clones. The rearrangement joins TRBV6-5 to TRBJ1-5; D call uncertain. The receptor was derived from a female donor in good health and CMV-seropositive. Sequences were obtained from PBMCs. CDR3 DNA: TGTGCCAGCAGTCCCTCTAATCAGCCCCAGCATTTT. Its translation is CASSPSNQPQHF.